The next 26 T cell receptor beta chains were all read from a single sample in a study of shared clonotypes between healthy human individuals. Clones were read by immunoSEQ multiplex PCR, and TCRdb kept only the in-frame ones, dropping some. Of some 2.1 million clones listed, 85% to 95% are singletons. Sample: naive CD4+ T cells sorted from blood. The subset was: CD45RA+ positively selected. The source is a young man in good health.

J is TRBJ1-3 and V is TRBV2; D remains ambiguous. The CDR3 consists of 13 residues. Germline CDR1 is SNHLY and CDR2 is FYNNEI. V lost 4 bases and J lost 2, with 6 bases in between. The CDR3 region has the DNA TGTGCCAGCAGTGGGGGAACTGGAAACACCATATATTTT. Translation gives CASSGGTGNTIYF. Looking up the rest from reference TRBV2 and TRBJ1-3 gives the full variable domain: EPEVTQTPSHQVTQMGQEVILRCVPISNHLYFYWYRQILGQKVEFLVSFYNNEISEKSEIFDDQFSVERPDGSNFTLKIRSTKLEDSAMYFCASSGGTGNTIYFGEGSWLTVV.

This clone was recorded only once. One base away lies a much larger clone, so this may be a sequencing read error. The chain uses TRBV9 and TRBJ1-1, with TRBD1 matching over 7 bases. This CDR3 is 13 amino acids long. CDR1 is SGDLS and CDR2 is YYNGEE in the germline V gene. The chain's CDR3 is CASNTGAPTEALF. CDR3 nucleotides: TGTGCCAGCAATACAGGGGCTCCCACTGAAGCTCTCTTT.

This clone has only one observation. This chain joins TRBV2 and TRBJ2-1; D is unclear. CDR1 is SNHLY, CDR2 FYNNEI, per germline. V lost 4 bases and J lost 5, with 15 bases in between. CDR3 length: 15 amino acids. CDR3 nucleotides: TGTGCCAGCAGTGTGACCCAGATTACCGACAATGAGCAGTTCTTC. Translated, it gives CASSVTQITDNEQFF.

The rearrangement links TRBV30 to TRBJ2-7, with 7 nucleotides matching TRBD2. Germline V gene data show CDR1 as GTSNPN and CDR2 as SVGIG (reference sequence). The CDR3 is made up of 13 amino acids. V dropped 5 bases and J dropped 5; count of bases not matched to a gene: 9. The CDR3 loop reads CAWASAGIHEQYF. CDR3 DNA sequence: TGTGCCTGGGCCTCAGCGGGAATACACGAGCAGTACTTC.

The rearrangement links TRBV6-6 to TRBJ1-2; 7 bases map to TRBD1. The CDR3 extends over 13 amino acids. Germline CDR1 is MNHNY and CDR2 is SVGAGI (reference sequence). J gave up 1 base and V 8 bases, and 4 bases lay outside the gene matches. CDR3 sequence (DNA): TGTGCCAGCGGACAGGACGGTAACTATGGCTACACCTTC. It yields the protein CASGQDGNYGYTF.

The gene calls are TRBV7-9 and TRBJ1-6, with D uncertain. In germline, CDR1 is SEHNR, CDR2 FQNEAQ (reference sequence). The CDR3 contains 17 residues. V was cut by 5 bases and J by 5 bases, with 19 bases left in between. In nucleotides, the CDR3 is TGTGCCAGCAGCCCACCGGGCGGGGTCAATCATAATTCACCCCTCCACTTT. Encoded protein: CASSPPGGVNHNSPLHF.

The chain links TRBV2 to TRBJ2-1; 7 bases map to TRBD1. V lost 6 bases and J lost 0; bases outside the gene matches: 14. The CDR3 sequence is 18 residues long. CDR1 SNHLY and CDR2 FYNNEI come from the germline V gene. The DNA of the CDR3 is TGTGCCAGCAGCCACAGCTATAAGGGGGCTAGCTCCTACAATGAGCAGTTCTTC. Its translation: CASSHSYKGASSYNEQFF.

J is TRBJ2-7 and V is TRBV6-5, with D perhaps matching TRBD2 (5 bases). This CDR3 spans 14 amino acids. V was pared by 2 bases and J by 3 bases, with 11 bases between. Germline CDR1 is MNHEY and CDR2 is SVGAGI. The CDR3 region has the DNA TGTGCCAGCAGTTACACGCGCGGGTACTACGAGCAGTACTTC. Encoded protein: CASSYTRGYYEQYF.

The DNA for the CDR3 is TGTGCCAGCAGCGGGGTGACTAGGAACACCGGGGAGCTGTTTTTT. Translating it yields CASSGVTRNTGELFF. The rearrangement uses TRBV9 and TRBJ2-2; possible D gene TRBD2, 6 bases. Germline lookup yields CDR1 SGDLS and CDR2 YYNGEE. The CDR3 is 15 residues long. Trimming shortened V by 3 bases and J by 1 base, and 10 bases separated the two germline ends.

The chain uses TRBV27 and TRBJ2-7; unclear D gene. V was clipped by 2 bases and J by 3 bases, with 8 bases between them. The CDR3 covers 13 residues. Germline assignment: CDR1 MNHEY and CDR2 SMNVEV (reference sequence). The CDR3 here is CASSLSFRYEQYF. The CDR3 DNA reads TGTGCCAGCAGTTTAAGTTTCCGCTACGAGCAGTACTTC.

Note on this clone: Other DNA sequences in the sample encode the same CDR3. The V gene is TRBV9, the J gene TRBJ2-1, with TRBD2 matching over 8 bases. With V trimmed by 0 bases and J by 4 bases, 3 bases remained unmatched. The CDR3 consists of 15 residues. CDR1 is SGDLS, CDR2 YYNGEE, per germline. CDR3 loop: CASSVEAGGYNEQFF. CDR3 bases: TGTGCCAGCAGCGTAGAGGCGGGAGGTTACAATGAGCAGTTCTTC.

V gene TRBV19 combines with J gene TRBJ1-1, with a weak D call TRBD1 (5 bases). The length of the CDR3 is 14 residues. Germline V lookup: CDR1 LNHDA, CDR2 SQIVND (reference sequence). With 3 bases removed from V and 10 bases from J, the gap between germline ends came to 18 bases. The CDR3 here is CASSMSGGVGGAFF. The CDR3 coding sequence is TGTGCCAGTAGTATGAGTGGGGGAGTAGGTGGAGCTTTCTTT.

The chain has TRBV10-2 and TRBJ2-2; D unclear. Germline V gene data show CDR1 as WSHSY and CDR2 as SAAADI. The V end was cut by 3 bases, the J end by 1 base, with 9 bases between. The CDR3 length is 15 residues. The CDR3 DNA is TGCGCCAGCAGTGACTGGAGTCAGAACACCGGGGAGCTGTTTTTT. This translates into CASSDWSQNTGELFF.

The rearrangement joins TRBV5-1 to TRBJ2-7; tentatively, D is TRBD1 (6 bases). V lost 0 bases and J lost 1, with 11 bases in between. The CDR3 is made up of 15 amino acids. The germline CDR1 and CDR2 sequences are SGHRS and YFSETQ. Here the CDR3 reads CASSLGGPASYEQYF. CDR3 sequence (DNA): TGCGCCAGCAGCTTGGGGGGGCCAGCTTCCTACGAGCAGTACTTC.

The chain employs TRBV11-2 and TRBJ1-5; 7 bases map to TRBD1. The CDR3 is made up of 15 amino acids. The V segment lost 3 bases and the J segment 0 bases; nucleotides outside the gene matches: 2. CDR1 is SGHAT and CDR2 is FQNNGV in the germline V gene. The DNA of the CDR3 is TGTGCCAGCAGCTTGGGACAGATTAGCAATCAGCCCCAGCATTTT. Amino acid sequence: CASSLGQISNQPQHF.

This clone has only a few counts. The chain has TRBV5-8 and TRBJ2-1, with 14 bases that match TRBD2. The CDR3 spans 18 residues. Trimming at V came to 5 bases and at J to 3 bases, leaving 10 bases not matched to a gene. Germline loops: CDR1 SGHTS, CDR2 YDEGEE. The CDR3 DNA is TGTGCCAGCAGAAAAAAGGGACTAGCGGGAGAGAGCTACAATGAGCAGTTCTTC. This translates into CASRKKGLAGESYNEQFF.

The table lists this clone with many counts. The chain joins TRBV2 to TRBJ2-7; possibly TRBD1 for D (5 bases). The germline CDR1 and CDR2 sequences are SNHLY and FYNNEI. The CDR3 has 13 amino acids. With 1 base removed from V and 6 bases from J, the gap between germline ends came to 10 bases. The CDR3 DNA follows: TGTGCCAGCAGTGAAGTCAGGGTGAGCGAGCAGTACTTC. This codes for CASSEVRVSEQYF.

In its sample, this clone was seen once. The chain joins TRBV11-3 to TRBJ1-1; D gene unclear. Trimming shortened V by 1 base and J by 1 base, and 16 bases separated the two germline ends. Germline V gene sequence: CDR1 SGHNT, CDR2 YENEEA. This CDR3 is built from 17 residues. The CDR3 reads CASSLVLRTDWNTEAFF. CDR3 nucleotide sequence: TGTGCCAGCAGCTTAGTACTTAGGACGGACTGGAACACTGAAGCTTTCTTT.

The V and J genes are TRBV5-1 and TRBJ1-4, with D maybe TRBD1 (5 bases). Trimming took off 3 bases at V and 6 bases at J, with 9 bases between the two ends. The CDR3 has 13 amino acids. Germline assignment: CDR1 SGHRS and CDR2 YFSETQ. CDR3 region: CASSSAGDEKLFF. Here the CDR3 DNA reads TGCGCCAGCAGCTCCGCGGGGGATGAAAAACTGTTTTTT. Full variable domain (outside the CDR3, taken from reference TRBV5-1 and TRBJ1-4): KAGVTQTPRYLIKTRGQQVTLSCSPISGHRSVSWYQQTPGQGLQFLFEYFSETQRNKGNFPGRFSGRQFSNSRSEMNVSTLELGDSALYLCASSSAGDEKLFFGSGTQLSVL.

V gene TRBV19 combines with J gene TRBJ2-7; D call uncertain. The CDR3 length is 14 residues. Germline CDR1 is LNHDA and CDR2 is SQIVND (reference sequence). Trimming removed 7 bases from V and 2 bases from J, with 15 bases in between. This CDR3 reads CASTESPSTYEQYF. The CDR3 DNA reads TGTGCCAGTACCGAATCCCCTTCTACCTACGAGCAGTACTTC. Together with reference TRBV19 and TRBJ2-7, the CDR3 gives the full variable domain: DGGITQSPKYLFRKEGQNVTLSCEQNLNHDAMYWYRQDPGQGLRLIYYSQIVNDFQKGDIAEGYSVSREKKESFPLTVTSAQKNPTAFYLCASTESPSTYEQYFGPGTRLTVT.

The chain links TRBV5-1 to TRBJ1-1; 7 positions agree with TRBD1. CDR1 is SGHRS and CDR2 is YFSETQ in the germline V gene. Trimming at V came to 4 bases and at J to 1 base, leaving 7 bases not matched to a gene. The CDR3 is made up of 15 amino acids. Here the CDR3 reads CASSARQGPNTEAFF. CDR3 DNA sequence: TGCGCCAGCAGCGCCCGACAGGGCCCGAACACTGAAGCTTTCTTT.

This chain joins TRBV5-1 and TRBJ2-3, with no clear D. The V and J ends lost 4 bases and 0 bases respectively, with 6 bases between them. Per germline, CDR1 SGHRS and CDR2 YFSETQ. The CDR3 has 13 residues. The CDR3 spells CASSRISTDTQYF. CDR3 coding DNA: TGCGCCAGCAGCCGGATAAGCACAGATACGCAGTATTTT. Full variable domain (remainder filled in from reference TRBV5-1 and TRBJ2-3): KAGVTQTPRYLIKTRGQQVTLSCSPISGHRSVSWYQQTPGQGLQFLFEYFSETQRNKGNFPGRFSGRQFSNSRSEMNVSTLELGDSALYLCASSRISTDTQYFGPGTRLTVL.

This clone was recorded only once. The CDR3 nucleotides read TGTGCCAGCAGTACCGGGACTTACGGGGAGCTGTTTTTT. It yields the protein CASSTGTYGELFF. This chain links TRBV27 with TRBJ2-2; TRBD2 might be the D (6 bases). The CDR3 sequence is 13 residues long. V was trimmed by 5 bases and J by 7 bases, leaving 11 bases between them. Germline values: CDR1 MNHEY, CDR2 SMNVEV (reference sequence).

V usage is TRBV28 and J usage is TRBJ1-5; D perhaps matches TRBD1 (6 bases). V shed 4 bases and J shed 4 bases, with 14 bases lying between them. The CDR3 totals 15 residues. Germline V gene lookup returns CDR1 MDHEN and CDR2 SYDVKM. CDR3 in amino acids: CASSSYGQLNQPQHF. The CDR3 bases are TGTGCCAGCAGTTCTTACGGACAGCTAAATCAGCCCCAGCATTTT. The full variable domain, completed using reference TRBV28 and TRBJ1-5, is DVKVTQSSRYLVKRTGEKVFLECVQDMDHENMFWYRQDPGLGLRLIYFSYDVKMKEKGDIPEGYSVSREKKERFSLILESASTNQTSMYLCASSSYGQLNQPQHFGDGTRLSIL.

This clone was detected only a few times. The sample has other DNA sequences that encode this CDR3 too. The chain has TRBV7-3 and TRBJ1-1; TRBD1 might be the D (6 bases). Germline V gives CDR1 SGHTA, CDR2 FQGTGA. Between the trimmed V and J ends, which lost 4 bases and 1 base, there was a span of 7 bases. The CDR3 runs to 13 residues. DNA of the CDR3: TGTGCCAGCAGCTCGGACAGGAACACTGAAGCTTTCTTT. This gives the protein CASSSDRNTEAFF.

The CDR3 nucleotides read TGTGCCAGCAGCTACCGACTAGCGGGAAGCGACGAGCAGTACTTC. Protein product: CASSYRLAGSDEQYF. The chain joins TRBV5-4 to TRBJ2-7; 11 bases agree with TRBD2. The CDR3 spans 15 residues. V gave up 3 bases and J gave up 5 bases; unmatched junction bases: 7. Germline V gene lookup returns CDR1 SGHNT and CDR2 YYREEE (reference sequence).